This TCR beta chain was captured by sequencing in a study of identical twins. TCRdb fed the 5' RACE reads into MiXCR, producing one record per CDR3 protein. In the table there are fewer than 250,000 distinct CDR3 sequences, around 8% of which are singletons. Study results and limitations: Excess low generation probability was seen in twin-shared out-of-frame alpha sequences.

Germline values: CDR1 SGHAT, CDR2 FQNNGV. Trimming cost V 5 bases and J 0 bases, with 11 bases left between them. The CDR3 length is 14 residues. Note on this clonotype: As yet, its antigen is unknown.

These data are also associated with another study on yellow fever vaccine responses in identical twins.

Sequencing was carried out using memory (CD45RO+) T cells sorted from blood. The rearrangement links TRBV11-2 to TRBJ2-7; D is ambiguous. This clonotype was obtained from a woman aged 18-35 years in good health. DNA for the CDR3: TGTGCCAGCAGCCCGAGATATAGCTCCTACGAGCAGTACTTC. Amino acid sequence: CASSPRYSSYEQYF.